There are many counts of the clone carrying this T cell receptor (beta chain). Using its own MiXCR run on the 5' RACE reads, TCRdb lists one record per CDR3 protein. This table holds about 240,000 distinct CDR3 sequences, 20% to 30% found once. V was trimmed by 7 bases and J by 4 bases, leaving 22 bases between them. CDR3 length equals 16 residues. The sample belongs to a study of CD8 T cells in ankylosing spondylitis. The material sequenced was blood, either unsorted or a sorted T cell fraction (not recorded which). The clonotype comes from a male donor with ankylosing spondylitis or in good health (not recorded which). The rearrangement joins TRBV12-3 or TRBV12-4 to TRBJ2-5, with D perhaps matching TRBD1 (7 bases). This CDR3 reads CASTPWPRGDPETQYF. For the CDR3, the DNA is TGTGCCAGCACACCTTGGCCCAGGGGGGATCCAGAGACCCAGTACTTC.